The rows below give T cell receptor beta chains drawn from one sample of a study of control samples from healthy donors and cancer patients. The assay was immunoSEQ multiplex PCR, and TCRdb's table has in-frame clones only and misses some. Of 120,000 or so clones detected, 70% to 90% appear once; the ten largest clones hold around 40%. The sample comprised blood. The receptors were sampled from a man aged 50 to 60 in good health. The CDR3 runs from the conserved cysteine through the conserved F or W. A D gene is named only where the DNA matches it firmly. Size tells how often a clone was seen (once, few, many) or the class of an expanded clone, and some rows leave it out.

. | TRBJ1-6 | TRBV5-1 | . | CASSLTGASSYNSPLHF | TGCGCCAGCAGCTTAACGGGGGCGAGCTCCTATAATTCACCCCTCCACTTT
TRBD1 | TRBJ1-5 | TRBV4-1 | few | CASSQGDRGLQPQHF | TGCGCCAGCAGCCAGGGGGACAGGGGGCTTCAGCCCCAGCATTTT
TRBD2 | TRBJ2-3 | TRBV6-2/TRBV6-3 | . | CASSYTTGLADMADTQYF | TGTGCCAGCAGTTACACGACCGGACTAGCGGATATGGCAGATACGCAGTATTTT
TRBD1 | TRBJ1-6 | TRBV3-1/TRBV3-2 | few | CASSPYRGSYNSPLHF | TGTGCCAGCAGCCCCTACAGGGGCTCCTATAATTCACCCCTCCACTTT
TRBD2 | TRBJ2-5 | TRBV7-2 | . | CASSLVGTSKETQYF | TGTGCCAGCAGCTTAGTCGGGACTAGTAAAGAGACCCAGTACTTC
TRBD1 | TRBJ1-1 | TRBV24-1 | . | CATKGANTEAFF | TGTGCCACCAAGGGGGCGAACACTGAAGCTTTCTTT
. | TRBJ1-1 | TRBV27 | . | CATRSVRYPEAFF | TGTGCCACCCGGTCAGTCCGTTATCCTGAAGCTTTCTTT
. | TRBJ1-1 | TRBV4-2 | . | CASSQVELVETEAFF | TGTGCCAGCAGCCAAGTAGAGCTAGTGGAGACTGAAGCTTTCTTT
. | TRBJ1-5 | TRBV6-1 | . | CASSEDPGAFDQPQHF | TGTGCCAGCAGTGAAGACCCGGGGGCGTTTGATCAGCCCCAGCATTTT
TRBD1 | TRBJ2-1 | TRBV5-6 | . | CASSAADRGGNEQFF | TGTGCCAGCAGCGCAGCGGACAGGGGGGGCAATGAGCAGTTCTTC
. | TRBJ1-5 | TRBV19 | . | CASSIEQGGQPQHF | TGTGCCAGTAGTATCGAACAGGGAGGCCAGCCCCAGCATTTT
TRBD2 | TRBJ2-1 | TRBV7-2 | . | CASSFTSGAYNEQFF | TGTGCCAGCAGCTTCACTAGCGGGGCCTACAATGAGCAGTTCTTC
TRBD1 | TRBJ1-2 | TRBV6-5 | . | CATLGQGVLYGYTF | TGTGCCACCCTGGGACAGGGGGTACTCTATGGCTACACCTTC
. | TRBJ1-1 | TRBV18 | . | CASSADTNTEAFF | TGTGCCAGCTCAGCCGACACGAACACTGAAGCTTTCTTT
. | TRBJ2-3 | TRBV19 | . | CASSMGDGFTDTQYF | TGTGCCAGTAGTATGGGGGACGGGTTCACAGATACGCAGTATTTT
. | TRBJ2-7 | TRBV11-2 | . | CASSFAPTYEQYF | TGTGCCAGCAGCTTCGCACCTACCTACGAGCAGTACTTC
. | TRBJ2-3 | TRBV5-1 | once | CASSRGTITDTQYF | TGCGCCAGCAGCCGGGGGACCATCACAGATACGCAGTATTTT
TRBD1 | TRBJ2-2 | TRBV6-4 | . | CASAAGPGQGFTGELFF | TGTGCCAGCGCGGCTGGGCCGGGACAGGGATTCACCGGGGAGCTGTTTTTT
TRBD1 | TRBJ2-3 | TRBV7-2 | once | CASSLARGPDTQYF | TGTGCCAGCAGCTTAGCCAGGGGGCCAGATACGCAGTATTTT
TRBD1 | TRBJ1-3 | TRBV19 | . | CASSWTGAGNTIYF | TGTGCCAGTAGTTGGACAGGGGCTGGAAACACCATATATTTT
TRBD2 | TRBJ2-7 | TRBV25-1 | . | CASSEWVGGSAYEQYF | TGTGCCAGCAGTGAATGGGTCGGGGGGAGCGCCTACGAGCAGTACTTC
. | TRBJ1-1 | TRBV27 | . | CASSLTLNTEAFF | TGTGCCAGCAGCCTAACCTTGAACACTGAAGCTTTCTTT
TRBD1 | TRBJ1-1 | TRBV9 | . | CASSRQGSNTEAFF | TGTGCCAGCAGCAGACAGGGATCGAACACTGAAGCTTTCTTT
TRBD1 | TRBJ2-7 | TRBV3-1/TRBV3-2 | . | CASSHVPGTDSYEQYF | TGTGCCAGCAGCCACGTTCCCGGGACAGACTCCTACGAGCAGTACTTC